These T cell receptor beta chains were read from a single sample in a study of T cell repertoires in cytomegalovirus infection. TCRdb redid the calling of the reads with MiXCR, one entry per CDR3 protein. The sample has roughly 230,000 distinct CDR3 sequences; 20% to 25% are singletons. The specimen was CD8+ T cells from PBMCs. The source is a human donor in good health (CMV status not recorded). Some clones in this sample may be carry-over from other donors' samples. The CDR3 runs from the conserved cysteine through the conserved F or W. Each record gives: V gene, clone size, J gene, D gene, CDR3 protein, CDR3 DNA. The D gene is left open where the match is weak. Size is stated for part of the rows, as once, few or many counts, or as a class when the clone is expanded.

TRBV25-1	few	TRBJ1-2	-	CASSESVGFGYTF	TGTGCCAGCAGTGAATCGGTAGGGTTCGGCTACACCTTC
TRBV7-9	-	TRBJ1-2	TRBD1	CASSIGTEEFNYGYTF	TGTGCCAGCAGCATCGGGACAGAAGAATTTAACTATGGCTACACCTTC
TRBV7-6	many	TRBJ1-1	-	CASSPHMNTEAFF	TGTGCCAGCAGCCCTCACATGAACACTGAAGCTTTCTTT
TRBV27	-	TRBJ2-7	-	CASAPSPSYEQYF	TGTGCCAGCGCCCCATCTCCCTCCTACGAGCAGTACTTC
TRBV2	few	TRBJ1-1	-	CASSQTWNTEAFF	TGTGCCAGCAGCCAAACATGGAACACTGAAGCTTTCTTT
TRBV28	many	TRBJ2-6	-	CASRTQGAGFGANVLTF	TGTGCCAGCAGGACACAGGGCGCCGGTTTTGGGGCCAACGTCCTGACTTTC
TRBV29-1	many	TRBJ2-3	TRBD2	CSVDMGLADLTDTQYF	TGCAGCGTTGACATGGGACTAGCGGATCTCACAGATACGCAGTATTTT
TRBV7-3	many	TRBJ1-6	-	CASSPEGSSPLHF	TGTGCCAGCAGCCCCGAAGGGAGCTCACCCCTCCACTTT
TRBV6-2/TRBV6-3	many	TRBJ1-1	-	CASSYSSGIAEAFF	TGTGCCAGCAGTTACTCGTCGGGGATCGCTGAAGCTTTCTTT
TRBV29-1	few	TRBJ2-4	-	CSVQGAKNIQYF	TGCAGCGTTCAAGGGGCCAAAAACATTCAGTACTTC
TRBV20-1	many	TRBJ2-1	-	CSAPWGASYNEQFF	TGCAGTGCCCCCTGGGGGGCCTCCTACAATGAGCAGTTCTTC